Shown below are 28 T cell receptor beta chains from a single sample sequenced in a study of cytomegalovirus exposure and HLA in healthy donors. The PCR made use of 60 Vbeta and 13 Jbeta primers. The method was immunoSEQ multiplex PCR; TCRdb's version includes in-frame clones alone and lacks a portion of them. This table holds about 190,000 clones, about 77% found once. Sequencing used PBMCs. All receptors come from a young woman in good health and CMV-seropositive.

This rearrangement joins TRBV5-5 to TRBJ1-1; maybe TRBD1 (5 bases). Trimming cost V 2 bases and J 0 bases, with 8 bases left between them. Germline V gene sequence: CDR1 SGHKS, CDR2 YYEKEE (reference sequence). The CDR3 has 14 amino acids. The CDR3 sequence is CASSLRGMNTEAFF. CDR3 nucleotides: TGTGCCAGCAGCTTACGGGGGATGAACACTGAAGCTTTCTTT.

Written as DNA, the CDR3 is TGTGCCAGCAGTCCTCCCGGGGGGGCCGGTGGCTACACCTTC. Its translation: CASSPPGGAGGYTF. The V and J genes are TRBV6-6 and TRBJ1-2, with D perhaps matching TRBD1 (6 bases). The germline V and J ends were trimmed by 5 bases and 7 bases, with 17 bases remaining between them. The CDR3 loop spans 14 amino acids. The germline V gene has CDR1 MNHNY and CDR2 SVGAGI (reference sequence).

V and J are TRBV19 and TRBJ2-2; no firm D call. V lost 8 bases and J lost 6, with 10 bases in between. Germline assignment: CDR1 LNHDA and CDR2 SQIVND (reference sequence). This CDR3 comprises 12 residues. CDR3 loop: CASCGAPGELFF. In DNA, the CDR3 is TGTGCCAGTTGTGGAGCGCCCGGGGAGCTGTTTTTT.

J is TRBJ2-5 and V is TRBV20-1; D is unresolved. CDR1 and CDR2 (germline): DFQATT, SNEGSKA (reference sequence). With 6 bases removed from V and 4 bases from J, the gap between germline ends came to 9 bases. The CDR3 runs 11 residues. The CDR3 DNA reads TGCAGTGCCCTATCTCGAGAGACCCAGTACTTC. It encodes CSALSRETQYF.

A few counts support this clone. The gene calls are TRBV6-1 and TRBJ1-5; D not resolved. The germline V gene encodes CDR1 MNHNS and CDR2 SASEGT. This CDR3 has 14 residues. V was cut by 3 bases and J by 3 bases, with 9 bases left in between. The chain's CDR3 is CASSEQSYNQPQHF. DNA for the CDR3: TGTGCCAGCAGTGAGCAGTCATACAATCAGCCCCAGCATTTT.

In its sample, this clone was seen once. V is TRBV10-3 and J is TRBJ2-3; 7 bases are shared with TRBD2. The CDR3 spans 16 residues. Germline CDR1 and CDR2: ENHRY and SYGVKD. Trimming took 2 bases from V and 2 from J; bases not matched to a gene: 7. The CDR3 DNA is TGTGCCATCAGTGAGGGGATAGCGGGTACCACAGATACGCAGTATTTT. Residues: CAISEGIAGTTDTQYF.

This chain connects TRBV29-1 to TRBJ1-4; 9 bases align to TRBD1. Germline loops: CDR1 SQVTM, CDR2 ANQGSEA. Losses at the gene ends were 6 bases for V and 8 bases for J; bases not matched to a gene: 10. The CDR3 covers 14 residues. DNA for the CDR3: TGCAGCGTGCGGGACAGGGCTTTCCGGGAAAAACTGTTTTTT. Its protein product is CSVRDRAFREKLFF.

DNA for the CDR3: TGCGCCAGCAGCTTCCAGGGTATCAACCACGAGCAGTACTTC. Translating it yields CASSFQGINHEQYF. The gene calls are TRBV5-1 and TRBJ2-7; a weak D match, TRBD1 (5 bases). V lost 2 bases to trimming and J lost 5 bases, with 14 bases between them. This CDR3 contains 14 residues. Germline V lookup: CDR1 SGHRS, CDR2 YFSETQ.

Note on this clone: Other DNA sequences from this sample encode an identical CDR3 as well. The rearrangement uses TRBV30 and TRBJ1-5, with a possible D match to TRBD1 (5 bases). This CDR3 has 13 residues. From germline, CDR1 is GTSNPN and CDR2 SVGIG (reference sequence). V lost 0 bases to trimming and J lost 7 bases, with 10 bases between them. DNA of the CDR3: TGTGCCTGGAGTGTTCAGGGCGGCCAGCCCCAGCATTTT. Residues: CAWSVQGGQPQHF.

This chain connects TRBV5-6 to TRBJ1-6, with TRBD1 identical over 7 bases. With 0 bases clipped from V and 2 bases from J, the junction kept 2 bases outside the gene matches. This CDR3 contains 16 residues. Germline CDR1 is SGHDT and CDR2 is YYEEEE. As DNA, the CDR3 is TGTGCCAGCAGCTTGGGAGGGGGCGCCTATAATTCACCCCTCCACTTT. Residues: CASSLGGGAYNSPLHF.

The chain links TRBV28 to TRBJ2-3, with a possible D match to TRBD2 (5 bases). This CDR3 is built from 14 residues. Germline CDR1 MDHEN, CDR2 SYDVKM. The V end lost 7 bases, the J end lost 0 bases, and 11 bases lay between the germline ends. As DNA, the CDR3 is TGTGCCAGCACTAGCCAAGGTAGCACAGATACGCAGTATTTT. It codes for CASTSQGSTDTQYF.

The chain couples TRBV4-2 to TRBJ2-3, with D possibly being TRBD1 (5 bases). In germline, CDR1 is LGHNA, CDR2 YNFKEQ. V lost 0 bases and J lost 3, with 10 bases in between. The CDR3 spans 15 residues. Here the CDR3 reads CASSQDSRQTDTQYF. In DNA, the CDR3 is TGTGCCAGCAGCCAAGATAGTCGACAGACAGATACGCAGTATTTT.

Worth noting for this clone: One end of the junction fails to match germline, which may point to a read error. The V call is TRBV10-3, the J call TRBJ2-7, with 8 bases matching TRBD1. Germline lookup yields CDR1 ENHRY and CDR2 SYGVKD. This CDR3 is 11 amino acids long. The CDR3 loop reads CAIKGRQGMDF. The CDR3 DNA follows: TGTGCCATCAAGGGGCGACAGGGGATGGACTTC.

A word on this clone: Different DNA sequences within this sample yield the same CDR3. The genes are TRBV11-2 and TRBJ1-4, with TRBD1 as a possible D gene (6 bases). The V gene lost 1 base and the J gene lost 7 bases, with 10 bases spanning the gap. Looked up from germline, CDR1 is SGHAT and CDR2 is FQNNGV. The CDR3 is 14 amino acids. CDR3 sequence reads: CASSLGLRGEKLFF. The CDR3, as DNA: TGTGCCAGCAGCTTAGGGCTCAGGGGTGAAAAACTGTTTTTT.

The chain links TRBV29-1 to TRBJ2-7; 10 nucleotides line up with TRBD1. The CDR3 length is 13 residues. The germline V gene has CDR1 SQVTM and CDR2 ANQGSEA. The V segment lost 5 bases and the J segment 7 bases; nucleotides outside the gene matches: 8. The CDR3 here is CSVRPGQGLEQYF. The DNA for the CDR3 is TGCAGCGTTCGTCCGGGACAGGGGCTGGAGCAGTACTTC.

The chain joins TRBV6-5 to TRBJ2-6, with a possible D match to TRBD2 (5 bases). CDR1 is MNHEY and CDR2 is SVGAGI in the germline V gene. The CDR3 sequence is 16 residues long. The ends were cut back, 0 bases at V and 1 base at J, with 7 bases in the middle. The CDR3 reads CASSYSSGSGANVLTF. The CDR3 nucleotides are TGTGCCAGCAGTTACTCGAGCGGATCTGGGGCCAACGTCCTGACTTTC.

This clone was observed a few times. CDR3 loop: CASSIRGTVSYEQYF. The CDR3 DNA is TGTGCCAGCAGCATTAGGGGGACAGTCTCCTACGAGCAGTACTTC. This chain links TRBV4-2 with TRBJ2-7, with TRBD1 matching 7 bases. The CDR3 is made up of 15 amino acids. Germline CDR1 and CDR2: LGHNA and YNFKEQ. J was trimmed by 0 bases and V by 5 bases; bases with no gene match: 7.

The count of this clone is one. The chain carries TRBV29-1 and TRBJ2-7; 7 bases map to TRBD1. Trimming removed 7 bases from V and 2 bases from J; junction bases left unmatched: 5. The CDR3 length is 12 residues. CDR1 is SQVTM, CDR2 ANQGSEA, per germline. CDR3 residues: CSGATGAYEQYF. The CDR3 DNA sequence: TGCAGCGGCGCTACAGGGGCCTACGAGCAGTACTTC.

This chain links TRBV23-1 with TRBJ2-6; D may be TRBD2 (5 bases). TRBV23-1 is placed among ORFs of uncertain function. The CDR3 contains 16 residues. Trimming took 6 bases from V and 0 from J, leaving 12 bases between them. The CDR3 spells CASSREAYSGANVLTF. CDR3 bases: TGCGCCAGCAGCCGGGAAGCGTACTCTGGGGCCAACGTCCTGACTTTC.

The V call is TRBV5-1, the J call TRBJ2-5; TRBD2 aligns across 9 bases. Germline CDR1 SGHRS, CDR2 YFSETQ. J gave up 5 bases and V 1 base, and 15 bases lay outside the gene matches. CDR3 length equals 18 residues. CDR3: CASSLLLLAGVPPETQYF. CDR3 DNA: TGCGCCAGCAGCTTGCTTTTGTTAGCGGGAGTCCCTCCTGAGACCCAGTACTTC.

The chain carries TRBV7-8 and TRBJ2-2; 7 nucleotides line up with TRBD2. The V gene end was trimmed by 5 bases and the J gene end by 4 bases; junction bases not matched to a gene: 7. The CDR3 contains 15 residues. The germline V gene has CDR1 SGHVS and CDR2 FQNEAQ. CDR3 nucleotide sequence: TGTGCCAGCAGCCCGGGGGGTGGGGGCACCGGGGAGCTGTTTTTT. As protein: CASSPGGGGTGELFF.

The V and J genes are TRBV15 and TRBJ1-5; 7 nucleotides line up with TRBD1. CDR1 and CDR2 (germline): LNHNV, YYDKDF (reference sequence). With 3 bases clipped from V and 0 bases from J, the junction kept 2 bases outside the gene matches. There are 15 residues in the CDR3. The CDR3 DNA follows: TGTGCCACCAGCAGTGGACAGGCTAGCAATCAGCCCCAGCATTTT. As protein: CATSSGQASNQPQHF.

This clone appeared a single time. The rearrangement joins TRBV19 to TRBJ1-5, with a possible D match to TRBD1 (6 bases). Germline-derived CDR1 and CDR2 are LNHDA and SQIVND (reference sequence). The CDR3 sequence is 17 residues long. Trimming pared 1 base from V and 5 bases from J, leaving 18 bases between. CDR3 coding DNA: TGTGCCAGTAGTATAGTAGGGATACGGACAGCCGATCAGCCCCAGCATTTT. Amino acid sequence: CASSIVGIRTADQPQHF.

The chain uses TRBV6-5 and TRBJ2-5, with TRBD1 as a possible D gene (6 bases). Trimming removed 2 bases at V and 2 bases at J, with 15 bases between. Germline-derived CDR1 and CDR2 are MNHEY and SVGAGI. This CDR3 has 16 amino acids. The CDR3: CASSYGDRSPQETQYF. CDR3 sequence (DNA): TGTGCCAGCAGTTACGGAGACAGGTCCCCACAAGAGACCCAGTACTTC.

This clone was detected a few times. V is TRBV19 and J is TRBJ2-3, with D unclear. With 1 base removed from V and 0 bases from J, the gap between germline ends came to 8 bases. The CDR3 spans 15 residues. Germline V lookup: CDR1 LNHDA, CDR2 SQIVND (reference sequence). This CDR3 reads CASSIAYSSTDTQYF. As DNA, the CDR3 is TGTGCCAGTAGTATAGCCTACTCTAGCACAGATACGCAGTATTTT.

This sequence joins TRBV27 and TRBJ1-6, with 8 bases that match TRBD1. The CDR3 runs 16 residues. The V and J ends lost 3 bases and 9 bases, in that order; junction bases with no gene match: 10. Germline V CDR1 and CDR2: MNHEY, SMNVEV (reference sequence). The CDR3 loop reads CASSFLRTGISSPLHF. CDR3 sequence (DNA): TGTGCCAGCAGTTTCCTCCGGACAGGGATAAGTTCACCCCTCCACTTT.

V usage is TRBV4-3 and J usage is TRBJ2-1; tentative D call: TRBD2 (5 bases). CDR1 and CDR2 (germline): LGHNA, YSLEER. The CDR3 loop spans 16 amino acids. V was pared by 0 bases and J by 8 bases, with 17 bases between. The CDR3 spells CASSQDRLEGWDEQFF. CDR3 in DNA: TGCGCCAGCAGCCAAGATAGGCTAGAGGGTTGGGATGAGCAGTTCTTC.

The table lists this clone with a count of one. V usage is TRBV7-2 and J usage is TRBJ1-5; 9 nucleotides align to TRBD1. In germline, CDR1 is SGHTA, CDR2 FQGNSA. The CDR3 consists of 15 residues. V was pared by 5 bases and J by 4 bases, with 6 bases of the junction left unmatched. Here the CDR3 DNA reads TGTGCCAGCAGCCTCGGGACAGGGAAGAATCAGCCCCAGCATTTT. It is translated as CASSLGTGKNQPQHF.